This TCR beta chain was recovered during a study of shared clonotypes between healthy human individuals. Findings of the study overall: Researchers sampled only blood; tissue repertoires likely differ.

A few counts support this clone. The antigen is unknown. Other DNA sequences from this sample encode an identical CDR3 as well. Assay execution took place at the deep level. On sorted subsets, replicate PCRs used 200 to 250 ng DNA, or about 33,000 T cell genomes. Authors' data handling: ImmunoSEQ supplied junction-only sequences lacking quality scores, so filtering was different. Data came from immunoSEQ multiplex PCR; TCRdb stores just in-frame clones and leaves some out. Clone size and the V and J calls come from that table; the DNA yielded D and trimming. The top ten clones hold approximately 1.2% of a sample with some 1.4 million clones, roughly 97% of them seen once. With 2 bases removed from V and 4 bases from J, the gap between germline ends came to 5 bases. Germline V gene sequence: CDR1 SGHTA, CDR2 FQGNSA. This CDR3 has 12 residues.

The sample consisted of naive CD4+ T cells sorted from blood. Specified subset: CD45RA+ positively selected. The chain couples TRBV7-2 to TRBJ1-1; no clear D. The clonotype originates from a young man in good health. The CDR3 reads CASSLLGTEAFF. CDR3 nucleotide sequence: TGTGCCAGCAGCTTATTGGGCACTGAAGCTTTCTTT.